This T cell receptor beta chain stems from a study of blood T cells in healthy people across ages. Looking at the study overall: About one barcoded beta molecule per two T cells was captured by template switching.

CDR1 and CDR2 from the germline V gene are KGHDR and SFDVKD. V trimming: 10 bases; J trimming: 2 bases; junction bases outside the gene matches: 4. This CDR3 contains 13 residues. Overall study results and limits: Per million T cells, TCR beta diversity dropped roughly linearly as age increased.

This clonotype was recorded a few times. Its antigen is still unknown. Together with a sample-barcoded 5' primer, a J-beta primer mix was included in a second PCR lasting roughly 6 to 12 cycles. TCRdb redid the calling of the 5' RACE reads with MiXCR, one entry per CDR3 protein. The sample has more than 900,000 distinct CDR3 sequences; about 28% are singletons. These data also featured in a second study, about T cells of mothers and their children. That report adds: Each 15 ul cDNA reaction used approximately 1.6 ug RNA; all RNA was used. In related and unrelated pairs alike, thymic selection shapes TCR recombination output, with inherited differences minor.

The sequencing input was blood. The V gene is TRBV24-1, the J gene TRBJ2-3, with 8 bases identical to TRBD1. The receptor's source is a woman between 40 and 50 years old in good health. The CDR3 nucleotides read TGTGCCACAGGGACAGGCAACACAGATACGCAGTATTTT. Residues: CATGTGNTDTQYF.